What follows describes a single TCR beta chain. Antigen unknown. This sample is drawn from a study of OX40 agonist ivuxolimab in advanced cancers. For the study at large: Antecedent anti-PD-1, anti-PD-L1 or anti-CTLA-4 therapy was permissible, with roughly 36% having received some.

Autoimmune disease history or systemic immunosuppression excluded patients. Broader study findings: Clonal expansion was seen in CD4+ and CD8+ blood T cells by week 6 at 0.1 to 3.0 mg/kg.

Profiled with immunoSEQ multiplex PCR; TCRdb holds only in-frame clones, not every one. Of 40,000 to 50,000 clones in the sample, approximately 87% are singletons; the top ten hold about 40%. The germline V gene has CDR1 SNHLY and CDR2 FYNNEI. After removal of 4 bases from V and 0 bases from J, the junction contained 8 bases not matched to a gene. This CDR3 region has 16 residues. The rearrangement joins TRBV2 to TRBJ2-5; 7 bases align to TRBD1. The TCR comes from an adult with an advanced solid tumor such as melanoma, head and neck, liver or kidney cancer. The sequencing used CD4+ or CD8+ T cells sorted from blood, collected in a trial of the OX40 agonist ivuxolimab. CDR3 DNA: TGTGCCAGCAGTGTATCCGGGACAGCCCACCAAGAGACCCAGTACTTC. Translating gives CASSVSGTAHQETQYF.